Following are 12 T cell receptor beta chains from one sample sequenced in a study of PD-L1 blockade in urothelial cancer. Libraries were prepared by immunoSEQ multiplex PCR; TCRdb keeps only in-frame clonotypes and omits some of them. The data contain about 120,000 clones, about 91% of them singletons. Time point defined: peripheral blood 6 weeks after treatment start. The material sequenced was PBMCs, taken around atezolizumab (anti-PD-L1) treatment. The receptor set was obtained from a man in his sixties with urothelial cancer.

The gene calls are TRBV2 and TRBJ2-2; D possibly corresponds to TRBD2 (6 bases). V was pared by 6 bases and J by 5 bases, with 13 bases between. Per germline, CDR1 SNHLY and CDR2 FYNNEI. This CDR3 has 14 amino acids. The CDR3, as DNA: TGTGCCAGCAGAAACGGACTATCTACCGGGGAGCTGTTTTTT. Translating gives CASRNGLSTGELFF.

This sequence joins TRBV6-1 and TRBJ2-5, with 7 bases aligning to TRBD1. There are 13 residues in the CDR3. In germline, CDR1 is MNHNS, CDR2 SASEGT. V dropped 4 bases and J dropped 5; count of bases not matched to a gene: 4. The CDR3 is CASSGSQGETQYF. The CDR3 bases are TGTGCCAGCAGTGGGTCACAGGGGGAGACCCAGTACTTC.

J is TRBJ2-7 and V is TRBV29-1; TRBD2 is a possible D gene (5 bases). The V end lost 5 bases, the J end lost 7 bases, and 12 bases lay between the germline ends. The CDR3 consists of 11 residues. Germline assignment: CDR1 SQVTM and CDR2 ANQGSEA. The CDR3 DNA reads as TGCAGCGTTACCGACGGCGGGGAGCAGTACTTC. The encoded protein is CSVTDGGEQYF.

This chain uses TRBV29-1 with TRBJ1-1, with 7 bases aligning to TRBD1. CDR3 length: 14 residues. Germline values: CDR1 SQVTM, CDR2 ANQGSEA. The J segment lost 2 bases and the V segment lost 6 bases, leaving 9 bases of the junction unmatched. In DNA, the CDR3 is TGCAGCGTATTTAGGGGGCCGGTAAACACTGAAGCTTTCTTT. It yields the protein CSVFRGPVNTEAFF.

V usage is TRBV28 and J usage is TRBJ2-1; 8 bases are a match to TRBD2. The CDR3 has 15 amino acids. The ends lost 2 bases at V and 5 bases at J; junction bases unmatched: 5. Germline loops: CDR1 MDHEN, CDR2 SYDVKM. CDR3 sequence (DNA): TGTGCCAGCAGTTTACCCCGGGAGGGGGACAATGAGCAGTTCTTC. Protein sequence: CASSLPREGDNEQFF.

This clone was detected once. CDR3 in amino acids: CASSYVRGRTDGYTF. In DNA form, the CDR3 reads TGTGCCAGCAGTTACGTCAGGGGGCGCACCGATGGCTACACCTTC. The chain recombines TRBV6-5 with TRBJ1-2; TRBD1 matches 8 bases. This CDR3 is built from 15 residues. With 2 bases clipped from V and 6 bases from J, the junction kept 8 bases outside the gene matches. Germline-derived CDR1 and CDR2 are MNHEY and SVGAGI.

The CDR3 DNA sequence: TGTGCCAGCAGGCCTAGCGGGAGGGTCGGGCAAAACATTCAGTACTTC. This translates into CASRPSGRVGQNIQYF. This chain connects TRBV7-8 to TRBJ2-4; TRBD2 matches at 12 bases. The CDR3 extends over 16 amino acids. V shed 6 bases and J 5 bases; nucleotides not matched to a gene: 8. Germline V gene lookup returns CDR1 SGHVS and CDR2 FQNEAQ.

The chain couples TRBV7-8 to TRBJ2-5, with unresolved D. The germline V and J ends were trimmed by 5 bases and 2 bases, with 6 bases remaining between them. The V gene's germline CDR1 is SGHVS and CDR2 FQNEAQ. The CDR3 is 12 residues long. CDR3 DNA sequence: TGTGCCAGCAGCCCGACTCAAGAGACCCAGTACTTC. Amino acid sequence: CASSPTQETQYF.

V is TRBV27 and J is TRBJ2-1, with TRBD1 matching 7 bases. This CDR3 is 15 amino acids long. V dropped 6 bases and J dropped 2; count of bases not matched to a gene: 7. From germline, CDR1 is MNHEY and CDR2 SMNVEV (reference sequence). The CDR3 nucleotides are TGTGCCAGCAGAGACCAACAGGGGACCTACAATGAGCAGTTCTTC. Translation gives CASRDQQGTYNEQFF.

V is TRBV30 and J is TRBJ2-1, with 14 bases matching TRBD2. Germline CDR1 is GTSNPN and CDR2 is SVGIG (reference sequence). Unmatched junction bases numbered 11, after V lost 4 bases and J lost 6 bases. The CDR3 is 17 residues long. The CDR3 coding sequence is TGTGCCTGGATTGTGTATCCGGGACTAGCGGGAGTCAATGAGCAGTTCTTC. As protein: CAWIVYPGLAGVNEQFF.

The chain links TRBV18 to TRBJ1-1; TRBD1 is a possible D gene (5 bases). The ends were cut back, 6 bases at V and 1 base at J, with 15 bases in the middle. The CDR3 runs 15 residues. Germline values: CDR1 KGHSH, CDR2 LQKENI. Written as DNA, the CDR3 is TGTGCCAGCTCTTTTGGGGGGATAGAGAACACTGAAGCTTTCTTT. It is translated as CASSFGGIENTEAFF.

J is TRBJ2-5 and V is TRBV28, with 8 bases identical to TRBD2. The CDR3 is 15 amino acids. With V trimmed by 4 bases and J by 7 bases, 11 bases remained unmatched. Per the germline V gene, CDR1 is MDHEN and CDR2 is SYDVKM. The CDR3 reads CASSSPGLGSGTQYF. The CDR3 nucleotides read TGTGCCAGCAGTTCCCCGGGACTAGGGAGCGGGACCCAGTACTTC.